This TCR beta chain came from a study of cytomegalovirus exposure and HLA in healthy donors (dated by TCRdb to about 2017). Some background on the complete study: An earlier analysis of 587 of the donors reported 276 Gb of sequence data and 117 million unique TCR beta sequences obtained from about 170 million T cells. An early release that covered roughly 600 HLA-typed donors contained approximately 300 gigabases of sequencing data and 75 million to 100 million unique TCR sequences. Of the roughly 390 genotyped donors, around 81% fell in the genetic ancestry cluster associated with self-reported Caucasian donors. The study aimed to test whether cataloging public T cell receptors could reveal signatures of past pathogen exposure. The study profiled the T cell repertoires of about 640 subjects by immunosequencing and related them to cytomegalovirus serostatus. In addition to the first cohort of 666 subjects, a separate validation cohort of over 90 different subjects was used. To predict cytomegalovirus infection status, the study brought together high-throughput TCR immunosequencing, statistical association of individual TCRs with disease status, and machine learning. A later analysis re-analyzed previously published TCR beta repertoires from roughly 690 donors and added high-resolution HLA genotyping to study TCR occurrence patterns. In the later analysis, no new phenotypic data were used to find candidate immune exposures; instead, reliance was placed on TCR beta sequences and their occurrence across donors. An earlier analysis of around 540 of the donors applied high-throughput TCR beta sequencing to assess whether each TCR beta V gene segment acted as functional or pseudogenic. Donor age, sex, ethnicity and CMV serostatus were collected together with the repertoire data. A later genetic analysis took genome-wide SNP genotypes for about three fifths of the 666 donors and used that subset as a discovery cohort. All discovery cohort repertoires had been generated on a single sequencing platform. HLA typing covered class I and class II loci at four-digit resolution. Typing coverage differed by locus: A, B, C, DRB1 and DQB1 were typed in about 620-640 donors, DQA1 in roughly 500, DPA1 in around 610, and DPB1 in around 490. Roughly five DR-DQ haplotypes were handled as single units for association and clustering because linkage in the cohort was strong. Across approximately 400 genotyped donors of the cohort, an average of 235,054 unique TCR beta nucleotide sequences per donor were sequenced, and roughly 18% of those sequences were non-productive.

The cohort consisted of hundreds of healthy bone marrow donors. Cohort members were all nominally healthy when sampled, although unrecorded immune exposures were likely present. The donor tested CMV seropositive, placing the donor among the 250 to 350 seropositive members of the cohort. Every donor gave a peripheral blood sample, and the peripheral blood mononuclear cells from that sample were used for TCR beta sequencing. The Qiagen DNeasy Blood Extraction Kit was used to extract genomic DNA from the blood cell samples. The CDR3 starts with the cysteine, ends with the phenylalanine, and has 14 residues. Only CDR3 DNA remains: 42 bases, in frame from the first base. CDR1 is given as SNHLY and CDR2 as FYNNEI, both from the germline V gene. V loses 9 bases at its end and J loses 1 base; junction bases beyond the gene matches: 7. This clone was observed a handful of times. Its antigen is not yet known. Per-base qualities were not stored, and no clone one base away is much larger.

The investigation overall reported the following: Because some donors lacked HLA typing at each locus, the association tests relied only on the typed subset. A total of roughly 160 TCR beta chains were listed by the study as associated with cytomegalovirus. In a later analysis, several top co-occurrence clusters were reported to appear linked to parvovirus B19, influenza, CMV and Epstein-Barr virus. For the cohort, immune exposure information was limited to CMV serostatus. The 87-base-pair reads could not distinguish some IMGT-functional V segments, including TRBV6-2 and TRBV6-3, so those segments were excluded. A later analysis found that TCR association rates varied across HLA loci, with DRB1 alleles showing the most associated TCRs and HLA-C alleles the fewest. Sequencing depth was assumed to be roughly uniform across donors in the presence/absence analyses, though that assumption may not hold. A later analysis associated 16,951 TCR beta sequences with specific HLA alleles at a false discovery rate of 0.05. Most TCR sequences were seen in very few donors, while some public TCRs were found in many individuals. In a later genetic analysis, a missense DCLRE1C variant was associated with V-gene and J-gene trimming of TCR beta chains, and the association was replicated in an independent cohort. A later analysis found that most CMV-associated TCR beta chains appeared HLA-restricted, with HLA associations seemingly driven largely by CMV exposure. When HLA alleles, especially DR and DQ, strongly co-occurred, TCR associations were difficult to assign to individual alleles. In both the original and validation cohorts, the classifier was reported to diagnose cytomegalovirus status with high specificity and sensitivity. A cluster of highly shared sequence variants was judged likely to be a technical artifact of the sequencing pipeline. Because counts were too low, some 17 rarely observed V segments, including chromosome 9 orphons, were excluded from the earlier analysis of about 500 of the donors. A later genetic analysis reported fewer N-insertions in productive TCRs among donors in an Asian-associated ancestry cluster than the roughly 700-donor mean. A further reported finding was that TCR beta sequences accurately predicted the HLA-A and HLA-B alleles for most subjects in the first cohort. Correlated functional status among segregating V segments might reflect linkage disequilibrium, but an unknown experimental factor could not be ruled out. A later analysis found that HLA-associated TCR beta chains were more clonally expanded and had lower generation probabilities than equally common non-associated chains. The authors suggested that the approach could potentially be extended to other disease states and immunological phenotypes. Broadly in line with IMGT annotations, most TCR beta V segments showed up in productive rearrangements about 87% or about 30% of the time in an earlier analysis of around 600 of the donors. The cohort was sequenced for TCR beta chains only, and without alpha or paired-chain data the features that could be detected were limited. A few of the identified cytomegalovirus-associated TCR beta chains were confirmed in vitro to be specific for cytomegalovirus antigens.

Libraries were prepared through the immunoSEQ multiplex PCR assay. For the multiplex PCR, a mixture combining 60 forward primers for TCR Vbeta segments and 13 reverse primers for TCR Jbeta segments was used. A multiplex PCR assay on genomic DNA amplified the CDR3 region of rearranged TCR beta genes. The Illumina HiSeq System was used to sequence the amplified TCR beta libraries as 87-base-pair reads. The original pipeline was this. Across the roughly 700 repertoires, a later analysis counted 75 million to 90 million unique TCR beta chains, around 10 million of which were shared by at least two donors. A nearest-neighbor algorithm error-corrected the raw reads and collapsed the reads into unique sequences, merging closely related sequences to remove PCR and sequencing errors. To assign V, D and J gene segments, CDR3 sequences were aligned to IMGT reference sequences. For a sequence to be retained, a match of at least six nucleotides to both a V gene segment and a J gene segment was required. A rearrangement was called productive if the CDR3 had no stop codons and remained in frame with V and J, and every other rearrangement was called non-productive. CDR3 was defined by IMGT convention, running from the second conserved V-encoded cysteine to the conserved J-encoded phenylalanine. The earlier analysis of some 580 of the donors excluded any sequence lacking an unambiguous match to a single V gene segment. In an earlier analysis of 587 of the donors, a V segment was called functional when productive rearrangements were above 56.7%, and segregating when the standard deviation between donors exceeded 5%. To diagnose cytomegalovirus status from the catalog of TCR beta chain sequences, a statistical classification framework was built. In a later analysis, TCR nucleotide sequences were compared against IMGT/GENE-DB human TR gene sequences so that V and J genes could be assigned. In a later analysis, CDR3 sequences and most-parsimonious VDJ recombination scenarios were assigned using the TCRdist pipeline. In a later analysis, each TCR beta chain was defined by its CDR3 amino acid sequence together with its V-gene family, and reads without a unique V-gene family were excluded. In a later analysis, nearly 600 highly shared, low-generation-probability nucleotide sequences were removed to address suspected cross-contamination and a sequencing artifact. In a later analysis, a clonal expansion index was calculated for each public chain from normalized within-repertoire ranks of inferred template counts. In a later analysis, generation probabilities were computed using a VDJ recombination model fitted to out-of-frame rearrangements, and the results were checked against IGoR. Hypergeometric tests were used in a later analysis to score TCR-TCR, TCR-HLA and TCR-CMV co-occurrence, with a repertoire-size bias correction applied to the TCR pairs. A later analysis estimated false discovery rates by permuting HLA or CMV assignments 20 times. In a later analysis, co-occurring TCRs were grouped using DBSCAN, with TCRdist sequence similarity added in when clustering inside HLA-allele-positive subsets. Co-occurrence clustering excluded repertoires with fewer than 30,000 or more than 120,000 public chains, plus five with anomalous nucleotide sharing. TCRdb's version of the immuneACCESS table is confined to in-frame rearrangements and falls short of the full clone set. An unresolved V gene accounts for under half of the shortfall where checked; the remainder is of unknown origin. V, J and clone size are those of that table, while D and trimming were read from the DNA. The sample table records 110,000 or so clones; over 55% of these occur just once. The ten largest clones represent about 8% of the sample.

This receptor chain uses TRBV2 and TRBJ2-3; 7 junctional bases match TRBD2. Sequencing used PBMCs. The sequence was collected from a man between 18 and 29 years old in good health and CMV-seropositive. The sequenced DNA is TGTGCCAGGGCGGGGGAAGGGGGCACAGATACGCAGTATTTT. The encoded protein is CARAGEGGTDTQYF.